One T cell receptor (beta chain) is described in this entry. Its antigen is as yet unknown. This specimen comes from a study of beta chain features in type 1 diabetes. Study-level background: Cell yields, gender and age were comparable in patients and healthy donors. Study-level findings and limits: When Type 1 diabetes patients were examined, their TCRB CDR3s proved moderately but significantly shorter in all four CD4+ subsets. Diminished insertions and augmented deletions at VDJ junctions characterized type 1 diabetes patients.

Sorting that relied on CD45RO/CCR7/CD25/CD127/CD95/CD27 yielded CD4+ naive, central memory, regulatory and stem cell-like memory cells. V was trimmed by 0 bases and J by 7 bases, leaving 7 bases between them. The CDR3 covers 13 residues. Per the germline V gene, CDR1 is SGDLS and CDR2 is YYNGEE. Investigators reverse transcribed all isolated RNA, so they sequenced expressed TCRB transcripts. The data were produced by immunoSEQ multiplex PCR, yet TCRdb's version contains in-frame clones alone and is incomplete. The data contain a few hundred thousand clones, 11% to 15% of them singletons. Sequenced sample: naive CD4+ T cells from blood. The rearrangement uses TRBV9 and TRBJ2-2; D unresolved. The sequence derives from a man aged 25-45 years with type 1 diabetes. The CDR3 loop is CASSVASHGELFF. The CDR3 coding sequence is TGTGCCAGCAGCGTAGCTAGTCACGGGGAGCTGTTTTTT.